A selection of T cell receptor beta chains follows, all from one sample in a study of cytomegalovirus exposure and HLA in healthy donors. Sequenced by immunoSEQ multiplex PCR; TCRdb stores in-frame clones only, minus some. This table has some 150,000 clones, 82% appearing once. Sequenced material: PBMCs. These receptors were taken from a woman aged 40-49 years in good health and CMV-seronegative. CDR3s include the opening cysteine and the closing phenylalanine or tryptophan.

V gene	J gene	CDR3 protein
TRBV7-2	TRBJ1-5	CASSLVSDSYQPQHF
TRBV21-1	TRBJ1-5	CASSKPLNQGARGGGQPQHF
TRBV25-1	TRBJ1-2	CASSENLGSSDYGYTF
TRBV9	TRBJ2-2	CASSVVAGPTSGELFF
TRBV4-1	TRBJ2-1	CASSQDELAGAVYNEQFF
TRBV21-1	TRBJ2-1	CASSLERISYNEQFF
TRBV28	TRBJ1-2	CASSFPDRDSYTF
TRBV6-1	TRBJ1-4	CASIGTRVNSELFF
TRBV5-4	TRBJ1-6	CASSLGGFGQGASNSPLHF
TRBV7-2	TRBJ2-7	CASSPGLLGEQYF
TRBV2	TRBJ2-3	CASSAGGGTDTQYF
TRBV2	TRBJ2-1	CASSGSVSSYNEQFF
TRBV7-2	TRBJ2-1	CASSLDRGGGNEQFF
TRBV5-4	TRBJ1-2	CASSLDQYGYTF
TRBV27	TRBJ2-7	CASSRTWATDYEQYF
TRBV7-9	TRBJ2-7	CASSSPGTGTHEQYF
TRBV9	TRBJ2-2	CASSSGTPNTGELFF
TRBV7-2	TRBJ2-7	CASSLAFYEQYF
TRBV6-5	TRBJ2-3	CASAPRGLSTDTQYF
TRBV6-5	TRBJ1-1	CASRRGTGGPEAFF
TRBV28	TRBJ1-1	CASLGAGTGFTEAFF
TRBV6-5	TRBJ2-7	CASSQKSEQYF
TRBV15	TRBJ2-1	CATSRRDRANNEQFF
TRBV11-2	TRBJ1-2	CASSLEFGTGAYGYTF
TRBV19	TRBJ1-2	CASSMGNNYGYTF
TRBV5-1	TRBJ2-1	CASSLSIQGYYNEQFF
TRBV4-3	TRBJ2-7	CASSPSVAGGREQYF
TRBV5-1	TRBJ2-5	CASSLQGARGFPQYF
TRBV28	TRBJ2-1	CASSPGAARYNEQFF
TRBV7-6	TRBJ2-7	CASSFRRDYEQYF
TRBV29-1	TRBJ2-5	CSVAPGTAQETQYF
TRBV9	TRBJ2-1	CASSVEVGGYNEQFF
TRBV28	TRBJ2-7	CAAKGGGEQYF
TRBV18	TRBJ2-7	CASSPRQGPEQYF
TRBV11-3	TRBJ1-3	CASSYDSSSGNTIYF
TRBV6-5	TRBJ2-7	CASSTAGSAYEQYF
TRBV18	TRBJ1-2	CASSPPGQGGVKDYGYTF
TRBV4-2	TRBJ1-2	CASSQEEPRYGYGYTF
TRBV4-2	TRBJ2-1	CASSQLAGGVANEQFF
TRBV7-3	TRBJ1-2	CASSLNRGQGYTF
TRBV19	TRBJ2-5	CASSIGVAGGPGETQYF
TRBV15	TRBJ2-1	CATSRVQAGAAEQFF
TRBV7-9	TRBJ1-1	CASTEALSRNTEAFF
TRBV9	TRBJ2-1	CASSATLLAGVSLEQFF
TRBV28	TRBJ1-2	CASTIQGMDYGYTF
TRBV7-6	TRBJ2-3	CASSLAGASTDTQYF
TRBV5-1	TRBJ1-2	CASSLPTGPLGGYTF
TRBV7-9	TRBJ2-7	CASSPTLEYYEQYF